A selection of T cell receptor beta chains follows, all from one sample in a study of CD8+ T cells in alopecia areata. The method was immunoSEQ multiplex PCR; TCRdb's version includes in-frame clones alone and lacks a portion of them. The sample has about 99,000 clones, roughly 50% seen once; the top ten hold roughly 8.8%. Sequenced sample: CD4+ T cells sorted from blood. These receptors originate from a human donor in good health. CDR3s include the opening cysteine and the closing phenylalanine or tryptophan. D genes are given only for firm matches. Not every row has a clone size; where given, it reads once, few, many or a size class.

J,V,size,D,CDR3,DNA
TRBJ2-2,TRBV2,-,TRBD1,CASSERTGTFATGELFF,TGTGCCAGCAGTGAACGGACAGGGACTTTTGCCACCGGGGAGCTGTTTTTT
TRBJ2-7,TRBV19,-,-,CASSTLHETVTYEQYF,TGTGCCAGTAGTACTCTTCATGAGACGGTGACCTACGAGCAGTACTTC
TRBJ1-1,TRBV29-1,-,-,CSVAQGNTEAFF,TGCAGCGTCGCTCAAGGTAACACTGAAGCTTTCTTT
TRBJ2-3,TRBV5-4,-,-,CASSSTRLTDTQYF,TGTGCCAGCAGCTCGACTAGGCTCACAGATACGCAGTATTTT
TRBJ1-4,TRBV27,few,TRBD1,CASRGRGRYEKLFF,TGTGCCAGCAGGGGGAGGGGGCGTTATGAAAAACTGTTTTTT
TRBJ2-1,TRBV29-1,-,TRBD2,CSVFGVSAGGKNNEQFF,TGCAGCGTTTTTGGTGTCTCAGCGGGGGGGAAAAACAATGAGCAGTTCTTC
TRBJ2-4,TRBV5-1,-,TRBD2,CASKSEGGEEYF,TGCGCCAGCAAGTCCGAGGGAGGGGAGGAGTACTTC
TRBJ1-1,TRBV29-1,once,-,CSAAGGAVAFF,TGCAGCGCCGCGGGGGGCGCGGTGGCTTTCTTT
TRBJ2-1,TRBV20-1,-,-,CSGLAYNEQFF,TGCAGTGGACTAGCCTACAATGAGCAGTTCTTC
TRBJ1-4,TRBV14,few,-,CASSRLSTTNEKLFF,TGTGCCAGCAGCCGCCTCTCGACAACTAATGAAAAACTGTTTTTT
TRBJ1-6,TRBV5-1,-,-,CASSLGTVNSPLHF,TGCGCCAGCAGCTTGGGGACAGTAAATTCACCCCTCCACTTT
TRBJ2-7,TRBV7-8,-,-,CASSLFPASQYEQYF,TGTGCCAGCAGCTTATTCCCGGCCAGTCAATACGAGCAGTACTTC
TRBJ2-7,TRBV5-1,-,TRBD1,CASSWSPGQGYEQYF,TGCGCCAGCAGCTGGTCCCCGGGACAGGGATACGAGCAGTACTTC
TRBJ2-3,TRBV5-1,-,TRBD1,CASSLAVTGASDTQYF,TGCGCCAGCAGCTTGGCTGTGACAGGGGCTTCAGATACGCAGTATTTT
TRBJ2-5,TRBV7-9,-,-,CASSLLLGETQYF,TGTGCCAGCAGCTTATTACTGGGTGAGACCCAGTACTTC
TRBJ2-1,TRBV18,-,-,CASSLSIVEEQFF,TGTGCCAGCTCACTCTCCATTGTCGAAGAGCAGTTCTTC
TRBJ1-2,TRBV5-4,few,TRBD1,CASSLGTGNYGYTF,TGTGCCAGCAGCTTGGGGACAGGGAACTATGGCTACACCTTC
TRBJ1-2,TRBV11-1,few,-,CASSHSTGGGYTF,TGTGCCAGCAGCCACTCCACGGGGGGTGGCTACACCTTC
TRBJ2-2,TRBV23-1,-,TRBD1,CASSHLDDRVNTGELFF,TGCGCCAGCAGTCACTTAGACGACAGGGTTAACACCGGGGAGCTGTTTTTT
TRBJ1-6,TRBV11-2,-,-,CASSLRGPLHF,TGTGCCAGCAGCCTCAGGGGACCCCTCCACTTT
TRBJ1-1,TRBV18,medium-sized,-,CASSQGTNTEAFF,TGTGCCAGCTCACAAGGGACAAACACTGAAGCTTTCTTT
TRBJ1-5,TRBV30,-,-,CAWSRRGNQPQHF,TGTGCCTGGAGCCGGCGAGGGAATCAGCCCCAGCATTTT
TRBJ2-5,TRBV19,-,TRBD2,CASSILAGDSQETQYF,TGTGCCAGTAGTATCCTAGCGGGGGATTCGCAAGAGACCCAGTACTTC
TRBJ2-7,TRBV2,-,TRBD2,CASSGSGGPPGQQYF,TGTGCCAGCAGCGGTAGCGGGGGACCTCCCGGGCAGCAGTACTTC
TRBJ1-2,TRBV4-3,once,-,CASSQESQGLNGYTF,TGCGCCAGCAGCCAAGAGTCCCAGGGCCTGAATGGCTACACCTTC